The clone carrying this T cell receptor (beta chain) was detected a few times. TCRbeta library construction was performed incorporating unique molecular identifiers. TCRdb passed the PCR reads through MiXCR, listing each CDR3 protein once. The sample lists about 690,000 distinct CDR3 sequences, approximately 16% occurring once. Per germline, CDR1 SEHNR and CDR2 FQNEAQ (reference sequence). The germline V and J ends were trimmed by 1 base and 2 bases, with 11 bases remaining between them. This CDR3 contains 15 residues. This entry is derived from a study of T-cell reconstitution after alpha-beta-depleted transplantation in children.

The chain recombines TRBV7-9 with TRBJ2-5; no reliable D call. This receptor was identified in a human donor who donated a stem cell graft to a child with acute myeloid leukemia. Sequencing was performed on PBMCs from the stem cell graft donor, taken from the stem cell graft. CDR3 region: CASSLVRQAQETQYF. The DNA for the CDR3 is TGTGCCAGCAGCTTAGTACGCCAGGCTCAAGAGACCCAGTACTTC. The whole variable domain, remainder taken from reference TRBV7-9 and TRBJ2-5, is DTGVSQNPRHKITKRGQNVTFRCDPISEHNRLYWYRQTLGQGPEFLTYFQNEAQLEKSRLLSDRFSAERPKGSFSTLEIQRTEQGDSAMYLCASSLVRQAQETQYFGPGTRLLVL.